This T cell receptor beta chain comes out of a study of T cell repertoires in cytomegalovirus infection. Using its own MiXCR run on the reads, TCRdb lists one record per CDR3 protein. This table has about 830,000 distinct CDR3 sequences, 32% appearing once. The CDR3 sequence is 16 residues long. Between the trimmed V and J ends, which lost 3 bases and 1 base, there was a span of 12 bases. CDR1 and CDR2 (germline): MGHRA, YSYEKL. On this clonotype itself: Its antigen is still unknown.

The receptor was isolated from a human donor in good health (CMV status not recorded). Some clones in this sample may be carry-over from other donors' samples. The input for sequencing was cultured CD8+ T cells from PBMCs, taken from culture after CMV antigen stimulation. The chain combines TRBV4-1 with TRBJ1-4, with D possibly matching TRBD1 (5 bases). CDR3 sequence: CASSQGETVTNEKLFF. CDR3 in DNA: TGCGCCAGCAGCCAGGGGGAAACAGTAACTAATGAAAAACTGTTTTTT.